This T cell receptor beta chain was profiled in a study of T-cell memory formation after mild COVID-19. Findings and limits, study-wide: Whereas later expanders leaned CD4+, clones contracting day 15 to 85 showed a balanced CD4/CD8 makeup.

Germline V CDR1 and CDR2: SGHDN, FVKESK. The CDR3 is made up of 15 amino acids. Between the trimmed V and J ends, which lost 4 bases and 6 bases, there was a span of 18 bases. In the case of this clonotype: As yet, its antigen is unknown.

One entry per CDR3 protein results from TCRdb running MiXCR on the 5' RACE reads. The sample has about 270,000 distinct CDR3 sequences, 16% seen once. This chain links TRBV14 with TRBJ1-1; D ambiguous. The sample consisted of PBMCs or a T cell subset sorted from them (not recorded which). This sequence was found in a young man who had mild COVID-19 (a few samples of this study predate the infection). Cell type and time point are not known. The CDR3 loop reads CASSRGRSGNPEAFF. The CDR3 coding sequence is TGTGCCAGCAGCCGTGGGAGGTCGGGGAATCCTGAAGCTTTCTTT.